The 5 T cell receptor beta chains listed next were all sequenced from one sample in a study of blood T cells in healthy people across ages. For the second PCR, which ran for roughly 7 to 11 cycles, a sample-barcoded 5' primer and a J-beta primer mix were used. TCRdb reprocessed the 5' RACE reads via MiXCR and lists one record per CDR3 protein. This sample has hundreds of thousands of distinct CDR3 sequences, with less than 35% found just once. Sequencing was performed on blood. The receptors stem from a woman of 80 years or more in good health.

This clonotype was seen at least ten times. This rearrangement joins TRBV18 to TRBJ2-3; D possibly corresponds to TRBD2 (5 bases). From germline, CDR1 is KGHSH and CDR2 LQKENI. V was cut by 2 bases and J by 5 bases, with 17 bases left in between. The CDR3 consists of 16 residues. The CDR3 bases are TGTGCCAGCTCACCATTGACCGTCCTAGGAGGAGATACGCAGTATTTT. Translating gives CASSPLTVLGGDTQYF. Together with reference TRBV18 and TRBJ2-3, the CDR3 gives the full variable domain: NAGVMQNPRHLVRRRGQEARLRCSPMKGHSHVYWYRQLPEEGLKFMVYLQKENIIDESGMPKERFSAEFPKEGPSILRIQQVVRGDSAAYFCASSPLTVLGGDTQYFGPGTRLTVL.

The chain couples TRBV7-9 to TRBJ1-5, with D perhaps matching TRBD1 (6 bases). CDR3 length: 15 amino acids. The V gene's germline CDR1 is SEHNR and CDR2 FQNEAQ (reference sequence). The V and J ends lost 6 bases and 0 bases respectively, with 12 bases between them. Here the CDR3 reads CASSQAGDSNQPQHF. The CDR3 DNA sequence: TGTGCCAGCAGTCAAGCAGGGGATAGCAATCAGCCCCAGCATTTT.

The gene calls are TRBV5-1 and TRBJ2-3, with TRBD2 matching over 8 bases. This CDR3 is 17 amino acids long. Germline CDR1 SGHRS, CDR2 YFSETQ. Trimming took 0 bases from V and 8 from J; bases not matched to a gene: 14. CDR3: CASSLARGGPGEGTQYF. Here the CDR3 DNA reads TGCGCCAGCAGCTTGGCTCGCGGGGGGCCCGGAGAGGGTACGCAGTATTTT.

This clonotype was recorded many times. The V call is TRBV12-3 or TRBV12-4, the J call TRBJ1-2; D is possibly TRBD1 (6 bases). Trimming stripped 2 bases from V and 4 bases from J, with 17 bases between. The CDR3 is made up of 16 amino acids. This CDR3 reads CASSLLGVQGIYGYTF. The CDR3 coding sequence is TGTGCCAGCAGTTTACTCGGGGTGCAGGGGATCTATGGCTACACCTTC.

About this clonotype: One end of the junction does not line up with germline, which may come from a read error. The chain recombines TRBV15 with TRBJ1-6; D uncertain. CDR1 and CDR2 from the germline V gene are LNHNV and YYDKDF (reference sequence). This CDR3 contains 16 residues. The CDR3 protein is CATSRDRMTWNSPLHF. In DNA, the CDR3 is TGTGCCACCAGCAGAGATCGGATGACTTGGAATTCGCCCCTCCACTTT.